This TCR beta chain was profiled in a study of blood T cell repertoires in COVID-19. This clone was counted a few times. This table comes from immunoSEQ multiplex PCR, and its TCRdb copy is limited to in-frame clones, with some not included. The sample lists 300,000 or so clones, 80% to 90% occurring once. The V gene end was trimmed by 7 bases and the J gene end by 5 bases; junction bases not matched to a gene: 5. The CDR3 runs to 13 residues. Germline loops: CDR1 SGHTA, CDR2 FQGNSA. This receptor was obtained from a woman in her forties who had recovered from COVID-19. Sequenced input: peripheral blood. V gene TRBV7-2 combines with J gene TRBJ1-2, with 9 bases identical to TRBD1. Here the CDR3 DNA reads TGTGCCAGCAAGCCGGGACAGGGTTATGGCTACACCTTC. It is translated as CASKPGQGYGYTF.